Listed below are T cell receptor beta chains from one sample, sequenced in a study of cytomegalovirus exposure and HLA in healthy donors. Profiled with immunoSEQ multiplex PCR; TCRdb holds only in-frame clones, not every one. Of about 180,000 clones listed, over 70% were seen once; the top ten hold more than 1.4%. Sequenced input: PBMCs. The origin of the receptors is a man younger than 30 in good health and CMV-seronegative. Both conserved end residues are part of each CDR3. D genes are given only for firm matches. Clone size is stated in some rows and not others, as once, few, many or a class when expanded.

TGTGCCAGCAGTTACCGCCCGCAGTCCTACGAGCAGTACTTC | CASSYRPQSYEQYF | TRBV6-5 | 14 | NA | NA | TRBJ2-7
TGTGCCAGCAAATCCCAGGTCTCTGGAAACACCATATATTTT | CASKSQVSGNTIYF | TRBV2 | 14 | once | NA | TRBJ1-3
TGTGCCAGCAAGCTAGCGGGAGGAGAGACCCAGTACTTC | CASKLAGGETQYF | TRBV11-3 | 13 | few | TRBD2 | TRBJ2-5
TGCAGCGTTGAAAGGGGGCGCGGGTACGAGCAGTACTTC | CSVERGRGYEQYF | TRBV29-1 | 13 | NA | TRBD1 | TRBJ2-7
TGTGCCAGCAGCTTGGTCCTGCCGGGAGCCGACGAGCAGTACTTC | CASSLVLPGADEQYF | TRBV11-2 | 15 | NA | NA | TRBJ2-7
TGTGCCAGCTCAACCCGACAGCCGGAGTTAGCTTTCTTT | CASSTRQPELAFF | TRBV18 | 13 | once | NA | TRBJ1-1
TGTGCCAGCAGCTCCGGGACTCACGATGAGCAGTTCTTC | CASSSGTHDEQFF | TRBV7-2 | 13 | NA | NA | TRBJ2-1
TGTGCCAGCAGCTACAGCGGGAGAAATACGCAGTATTTT | CASSYSGRNTQYF | TRBV28 | 13 | NA | TRBD2 | TRBJ2-3
TGCAGCGTAGGGGGAAGCACAGATACGCAGTATTTT | CSVGGSTDTQYF | TRBV29-1 | 12 | NA | NA | TRBJ2-3
TGTGCCACCAGCAGTCCAATACTAGCTCGACAAGAGACCCAGTACTTC | CATSSPILARQETQYF | TRBV15 | 16 | NA | NA | TRBJ2-5
TGTGCCAGCAGCTTAGGAGACAGGGGCGGCGAGCAGTACTTC | CASSLGDRGGEQYF | TRBV7-9 | 14 | NA | TRBD1 | TRBJ2-7
TGTGCCAGCAGCCCTGCCGGGACTAGCGGGGGACTAGATACGCAGTATTTT | CASSPAGTSGGLDTQYF | TRBV7-6 | 17 | NA | TRBD2 | TRBJ2-3
TGTGCCAGCTCACAACAGGGTAGCTCCTACGAGCAGTACTTC | CASSQQGSSYEQYF | TRBV18 | 14 | NA | NA | TRBJ2-7
TGTGCCACCACTTCCAATGGTCTAGCGGGGGACAATGAGCAGTTCTTC | CATTSNGLAGDNEQFF | TRBV10-3 | 16 | few | TRBD2 | TRBJ2-1
TGCGCCAGCAGCCAAGATCCGGTGGGGGCCGCCTACGAGCAGTACTTC | CASSQDPVGAAYEQYF | TRBV4-1 | 16 | NA | NA | TRBJ2-7
TGTGCTAGCAGCTCCGACTTGCCCCCCTACGAGCAGTACTTC | CASSSDLPPYEQYF | TRBV7-7 | 14 | NA | NA | TRBJ2-7